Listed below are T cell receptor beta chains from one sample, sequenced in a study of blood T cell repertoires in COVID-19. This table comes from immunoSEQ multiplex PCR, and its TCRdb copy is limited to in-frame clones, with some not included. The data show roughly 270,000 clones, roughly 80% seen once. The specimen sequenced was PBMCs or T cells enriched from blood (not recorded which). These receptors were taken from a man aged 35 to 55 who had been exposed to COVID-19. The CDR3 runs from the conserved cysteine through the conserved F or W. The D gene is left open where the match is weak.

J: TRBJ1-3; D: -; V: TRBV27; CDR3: CASSSTGFGGNTIYF
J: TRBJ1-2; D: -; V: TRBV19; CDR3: CASTQGMGNYGYTF
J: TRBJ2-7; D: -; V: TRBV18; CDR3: CASSPPGAISSYEQYF
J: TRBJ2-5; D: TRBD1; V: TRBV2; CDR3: CASRPGGETQYF
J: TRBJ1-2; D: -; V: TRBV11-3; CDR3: CASSLGARARYTF
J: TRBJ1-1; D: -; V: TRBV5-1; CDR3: CASSPSGSTEAFF
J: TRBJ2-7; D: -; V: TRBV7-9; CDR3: CASTPLYEQYF
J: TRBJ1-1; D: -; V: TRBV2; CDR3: CASRLYGSTEAFF
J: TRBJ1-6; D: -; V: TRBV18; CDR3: CASSPVWQGSSPLHF
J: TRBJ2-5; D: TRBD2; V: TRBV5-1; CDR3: CASSLVREGTQYF
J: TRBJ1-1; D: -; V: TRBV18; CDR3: CASLFTMREGTEAFF
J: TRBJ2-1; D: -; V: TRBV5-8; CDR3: CASSRGGGEQFF
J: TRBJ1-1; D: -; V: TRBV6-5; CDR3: CASSRGGAENTEAFF
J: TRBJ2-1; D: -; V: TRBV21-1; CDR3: CATKGVAGYAYNEQFF
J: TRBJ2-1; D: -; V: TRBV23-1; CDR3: CASSQTDRQFF
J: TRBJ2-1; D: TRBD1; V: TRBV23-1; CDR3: CASSPDRDPPKDEQFF
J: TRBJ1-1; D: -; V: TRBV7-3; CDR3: CASSWVGGSEAFF
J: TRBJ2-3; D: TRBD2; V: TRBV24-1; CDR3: CATSDRLAGGTDTQYF
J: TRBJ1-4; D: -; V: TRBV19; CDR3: CASSMMNSKKKLFF
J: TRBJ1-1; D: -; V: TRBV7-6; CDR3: CASSPYLNTEAFF
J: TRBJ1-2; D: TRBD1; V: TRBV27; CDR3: CASSLGTGGGYGYTF
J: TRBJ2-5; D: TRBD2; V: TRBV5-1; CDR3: CASSLSGIAKETQYF
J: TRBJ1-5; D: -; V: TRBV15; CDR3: CATGQYDQPQHF
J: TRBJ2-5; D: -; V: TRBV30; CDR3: CAWSVSETQYF
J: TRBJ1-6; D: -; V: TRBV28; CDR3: CASSSGQVNSPLHF
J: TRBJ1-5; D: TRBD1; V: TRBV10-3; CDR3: CAISDWTGDGSPQHF
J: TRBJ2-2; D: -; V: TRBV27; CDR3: CASSPPPINTGELFF
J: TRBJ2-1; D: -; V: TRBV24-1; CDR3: CATSGGGKGNEQFF
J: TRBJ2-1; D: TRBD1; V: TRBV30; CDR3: CAGQGSSYNEQFF
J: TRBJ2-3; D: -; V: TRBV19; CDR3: CASSIGARSTDTQYF
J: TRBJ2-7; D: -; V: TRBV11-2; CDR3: CASSSLDSEDFYEQYF
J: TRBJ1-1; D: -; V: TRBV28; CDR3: CASSLLGTEAFF
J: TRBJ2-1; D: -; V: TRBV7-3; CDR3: CASRRTPGSYNEQFF
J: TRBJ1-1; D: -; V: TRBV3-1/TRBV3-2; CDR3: CASSQVAAATEAFF
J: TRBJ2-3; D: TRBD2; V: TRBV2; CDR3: CASSRLAGTDTQYF
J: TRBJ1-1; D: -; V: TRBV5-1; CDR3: CASRGLEVKAFF
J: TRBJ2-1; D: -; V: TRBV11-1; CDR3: CASSLDFQGVFEQFF
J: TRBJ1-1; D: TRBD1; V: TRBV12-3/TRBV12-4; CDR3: CASTFDRGVEAFF
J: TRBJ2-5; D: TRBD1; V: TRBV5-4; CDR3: CASSLARQGGIGETQYF
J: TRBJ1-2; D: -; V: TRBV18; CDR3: CASSPEQDMGVYGYTF
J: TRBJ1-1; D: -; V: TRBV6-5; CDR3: CASSYQSVTEAFF
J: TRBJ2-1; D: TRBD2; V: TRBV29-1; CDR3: CSVGKTGTSAGEQFF
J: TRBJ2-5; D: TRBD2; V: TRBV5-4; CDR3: CASSSTSGRAGTQYF
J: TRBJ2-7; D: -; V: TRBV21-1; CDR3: CASPPKEDSAARVEQYF
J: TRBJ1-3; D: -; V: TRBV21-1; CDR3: CASSNLRFSGNTIYF
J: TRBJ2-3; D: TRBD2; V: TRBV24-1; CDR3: CATSDPDGRAGTDTQYF
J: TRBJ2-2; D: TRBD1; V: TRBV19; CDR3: CASSIGQGVSTGELFF
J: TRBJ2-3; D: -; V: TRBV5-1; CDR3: CASSLSGDTDTQYF
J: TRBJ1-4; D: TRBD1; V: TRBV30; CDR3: CAWSAGTAYEKLFF
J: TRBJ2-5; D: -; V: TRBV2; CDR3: CASSEARGGETQYF
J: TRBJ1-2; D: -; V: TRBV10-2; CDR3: CASSESRVYYGYTF
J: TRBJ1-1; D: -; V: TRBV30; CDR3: CAWRQGPNTEAFF
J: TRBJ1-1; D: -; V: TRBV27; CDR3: CASSSTAGVGNTEAFF
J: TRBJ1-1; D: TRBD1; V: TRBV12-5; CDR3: CASGKGQGWQAEAFF
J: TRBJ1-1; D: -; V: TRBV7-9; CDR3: CASSFLGRGTEAFF